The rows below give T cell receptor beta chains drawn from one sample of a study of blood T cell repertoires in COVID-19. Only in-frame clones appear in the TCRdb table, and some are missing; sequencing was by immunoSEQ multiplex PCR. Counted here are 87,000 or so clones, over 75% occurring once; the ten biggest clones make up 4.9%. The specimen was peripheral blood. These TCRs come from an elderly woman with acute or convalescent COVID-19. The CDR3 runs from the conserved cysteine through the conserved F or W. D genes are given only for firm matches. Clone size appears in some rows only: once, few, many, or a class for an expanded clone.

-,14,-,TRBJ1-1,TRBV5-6,TGTGCCAGCAGCTCATTCAGGGGTGGCACTGAAGCTTTCTTT,CASSSFRGGTEAFF
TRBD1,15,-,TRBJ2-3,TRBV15,TGTGCCACGCAGCGGACAGGATCACGCACAGATACGCAGTATTTT,CATQRTGSRTDTQYF
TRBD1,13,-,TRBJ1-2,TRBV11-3,TGTGCCAGCAGCTACACAGGGGGCGATGGCTACACCTTC,CASSYTGGDGYTF
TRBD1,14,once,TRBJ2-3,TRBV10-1,TGCGCCAGCAGTAATACCGGGACAGAAGATACGCAGTATTTT,CASSNTGTEDTQYF
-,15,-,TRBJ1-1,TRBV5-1,TGCGCCAGCAGCTCCCGGGGAGGGCCCAACACTGAAGCTTTCTTT,CASSSRGGPNTEAFF
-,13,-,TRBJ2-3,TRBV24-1,TGTGCCACCTCGGACAGCCTGTGGGATACGCAGTATTTT,CATSDSLWDTQYF
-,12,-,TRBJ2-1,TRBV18,TGTGCCAGCTCACCAATAGTCAATGAGCAGTTCTTC,CASSPIVNEQFF
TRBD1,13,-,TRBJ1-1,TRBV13,TGTGCCAGCAGCTTAGGGGGACAGGGAAGGGCTTTCTTT,CASSLGGQGRAFF
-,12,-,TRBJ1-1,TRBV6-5,TGTGCCAGCAGCCTAGTAAACACTGAAGCTTTCTTT,CASSLVNTEAFF
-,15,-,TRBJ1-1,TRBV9,TGTGCCAGCAGCGTAGTTGAGGCATTGAACACTGAAGCTTTCTTT,CASSVVEALNTEAFF
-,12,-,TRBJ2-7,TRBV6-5,TGTGCCAGCAGTTACGTTGCCTACGAGCAGTACTTC,CASSYVAYEQYF
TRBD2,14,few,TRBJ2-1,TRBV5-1,TGCGCCAGCTCACGTAGCGGGGAAAACAATGAGCAGTTCTTC,CASSRSGENNEQFF
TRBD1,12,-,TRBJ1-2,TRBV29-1,TGCAGCGCAACCGGGACAGGGTATGGCTACACCTTC,CSATGTGYGYTF
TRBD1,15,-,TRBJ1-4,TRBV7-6,TGTGCCAGCAGCCGTGGACAGGCCCCGCCTGAAAAACTGTTTTTT,CASSRGQAPPEKLFF
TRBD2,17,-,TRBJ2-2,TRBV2,TGTGCCAGCAGCGGGACTAGCGGGCCAACTAACACCGGGGAGCTGTTTTTT,CASSGTSGPTNTGELFF
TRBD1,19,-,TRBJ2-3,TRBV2,TGTGCCAGCAGACGAACAGGGGGCAGTCAACTCCCCCACACAGATACGCAGTATTTT,CASRRTGGSQLPHTDTQYF
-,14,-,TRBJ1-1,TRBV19,TGTGCCAGTATCTCAACAGGGATGAACACTGAAGCTTTCTTT,CASISTGMNTEAFF
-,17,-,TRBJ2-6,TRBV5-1,TGCGCCAGCAGCTTGCCGGTAACAGGCTCTGGGGCCAACGTCCTGACTTTC,CASSLPVTGSGANVLTF
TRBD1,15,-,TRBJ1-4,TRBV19,TGTGCCAGTAGTCCCTCCGGACAGGGATATGAAAAACTGTTTTTT,CASSPSGQGYEKLFF
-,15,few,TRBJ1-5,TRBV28,TGTGCCAGCAGGAAGGGGGTAGGCAGCAATCAGCCCCAGCATTTT,CASRKGVGSNQPQHF
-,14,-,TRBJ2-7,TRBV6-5,TGTGCCAGCATCCCCAGGGTGAGCTCCTACGAGCAGTACTTC,CASIPRVSSYEQYF
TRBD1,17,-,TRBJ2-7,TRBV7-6,TGTGCCAGCAGCGCTAAGGGGGGACAGGAGCGCTCCTACGAGCAGTACTTC,CASSAKGGQERSYEQYF
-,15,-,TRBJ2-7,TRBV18,TGTGCCAGCTCACCTAATGGGGCAGGGACATACGAGCAGTACTTC,CASSPNGAGTYEQYF
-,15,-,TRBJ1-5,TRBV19,TGTGCCAGTACCCTCGGGTTGCCCTACAATCAGCCCCAGCATTTT,CASTLGLPYNQPQHF
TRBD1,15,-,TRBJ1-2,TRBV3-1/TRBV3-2,TGTGCCAGCAGCCAAGAGGGGACAGGGATATATGGCTACACCTTC,CASSQEGTGIYGYTF
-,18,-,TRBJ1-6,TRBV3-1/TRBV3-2,TGTGCCAGCAGCGGACGGGGTCCCATTTCATACATCAATTCACCCCTCCACTTT,CASSGRGPISYINSPLHF
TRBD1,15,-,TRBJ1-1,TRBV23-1,TGCGCCAGCAGTCAATCGGGCGACAGGGACACTGAAGCTTTCTTT,CASSQSGDRDTEAFF
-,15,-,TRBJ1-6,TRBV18,TGTGCCAGCTCTTATTACGCACCGGATAATTCACCCCTCCACTTT,CASSYYAPDNSPLHF
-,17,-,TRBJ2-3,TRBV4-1,TGCGCCAGCAGCCAAGGATCCTCCGGGGTTAGCACAGATACGCAGTATTTT,CASSQGSSGVSTDTQYF
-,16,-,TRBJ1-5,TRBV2,TGTGCCAGCAGTGAAGCATCTACAGGATTCAATCAGCCCCAGCATTTT,CASSEASTGFNQPQHF
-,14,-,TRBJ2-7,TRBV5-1,TGCGCCAGCAGCCCCCCGGACAGCTCCTACGAGCAGTACTTC,CASSPPDSSYEQYF
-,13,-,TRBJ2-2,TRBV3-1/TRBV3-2,TGTGCCAGCAGCCTAGGGGTCACCGGGGAGCTGTTTTTT,CASSLGVTGELFF
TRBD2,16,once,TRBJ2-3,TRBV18,TGTGCCAGCTCACCACCGACTAGCGGGGGTAGGGATACGCAGTATTTT,CASSPPTSGGRDTQYF
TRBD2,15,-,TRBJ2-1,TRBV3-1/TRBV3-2,TGTGCCAGCAGCCTGACCGGACTAGCGGGAATTGAGCAGTTCTTC,CASSLTGLAGIEQFF
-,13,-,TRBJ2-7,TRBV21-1,TGTGCCAGCAGCAAAGACAGAACCTACGAGCAGTACTTC,CASSKDRTYEQYF
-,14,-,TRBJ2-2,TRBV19,TGTGCCAGTAGTATAAAGGCGGTAACCGGGGAGCTGTTTTTT,CASSIKAVTGELFF
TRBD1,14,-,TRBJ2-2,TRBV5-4,TGTGCCAGCAGATTGGGACAGACCACCGGGGAGCTGTTTTTT,CASRLGQTTGELFF
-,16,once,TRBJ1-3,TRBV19,TGTGCCAGTACCCCAAGGAAGGGGGACTCTGGAAACACCATATATTTT,CASTPRKGDSGNTIYF
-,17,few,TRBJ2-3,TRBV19,TGTGCCAGTAGTGTTCCGGGACTTCCTAGGGGCACAGATACGCAGTATTTT,CASSVPGLPRGTDTQYF
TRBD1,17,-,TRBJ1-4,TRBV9,TGTGCCAGCAGCACCGCCGAGGGGGCGATTTCAAATGAAAAACTGTTTTTT,CASSTAEGAISNEKLFF
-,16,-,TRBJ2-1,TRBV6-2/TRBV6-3,TGTGCCAGCAGTTACCACGGGACACCTTTGGACAATGAGCAGTTCTTC,CASSYHGTPLDNEQFF
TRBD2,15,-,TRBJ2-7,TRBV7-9,TGTGCCAGCAGCTTAACGGGACTAGCGGGGTACGAGCAGTACTTC,CASSLTGLAGYEQYF
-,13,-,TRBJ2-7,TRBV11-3,TGTGCCAGCAGCCTTTTTCGCGGGCACGAGCAGTACTTC,CASSLFRGHEQYF
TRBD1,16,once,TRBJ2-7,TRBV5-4,TGTGCCAGCAGTCCAGGCGTTGGGACAGGCGTCTACGAGCAGTACTTC,CASSPGVGTGVYEQYF
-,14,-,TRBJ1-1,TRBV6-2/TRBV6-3,TGTGCCAGCAGTTCCCCCTCCAGGAACACTGAAGCTTTCTTT,CASSSPSRNTEAFF
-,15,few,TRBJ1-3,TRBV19,TGTGCCAGTAGCTTTACATGGAGCTCTGGAAACACCATATATTTT,CASSFTWSSGNTIYF
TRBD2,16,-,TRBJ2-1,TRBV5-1,TGCGCCAGCCAGGGACGTGGCGGGGGGGCCTCAGATGAGCAGTTCTTC,CASQGRGGGASDEQFF
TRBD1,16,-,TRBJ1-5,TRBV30,TGTGCCTGGAGCCTAGCGACAGGGGCCGGCAATCAGCCCCAGCATTTT,CAWSLATGAGNQPQHF
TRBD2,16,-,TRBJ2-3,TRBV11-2,TGTGCCAGCAGCTTAGCTCTAGCGGGAGGTGCAGATACGCAGTATTTT,CASSLALAGGADTQYF
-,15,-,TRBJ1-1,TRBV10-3,TGTGCCATCAGTGAGTACGGGAAAATGAACACTGAAGCTTTCTTT,CAISEYGKMNTEAFF
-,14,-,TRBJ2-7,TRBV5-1,TGCGCCAGCAGCCTCACGACAGCCTCCTACGAGCAGTACTTC,CASSLTTASYEQYF
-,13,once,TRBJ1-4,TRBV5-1,TGCGCCAGCAGCCTTGAGGCTAATGAAAAACTGTTTTTT,CASSLEANEKLFF
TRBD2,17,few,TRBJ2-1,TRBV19,TGTGCCAGTAGGACTAGCGGGGGGTTATTATCCTACAATGAGCAGTTCTTC,CASRTSGGLLSYNEQFF
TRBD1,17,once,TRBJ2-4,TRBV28,TGTGCCAGCAGTTTACTTGGGACAGGGGCTATAAAAAACATTCAGTACTTC,CASSLLGTGAIKNIQYF
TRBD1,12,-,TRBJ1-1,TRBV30,TGTGCCTGGAGAGGACAGGGCACTGAAGCTTTCTTT,CAWRGQGTEAFF
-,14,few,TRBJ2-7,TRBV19,TGTGCCAGTAGTATCTCGACAGGAGTCTACGAGCAGTACTTC,CASSISTGVYEQYF